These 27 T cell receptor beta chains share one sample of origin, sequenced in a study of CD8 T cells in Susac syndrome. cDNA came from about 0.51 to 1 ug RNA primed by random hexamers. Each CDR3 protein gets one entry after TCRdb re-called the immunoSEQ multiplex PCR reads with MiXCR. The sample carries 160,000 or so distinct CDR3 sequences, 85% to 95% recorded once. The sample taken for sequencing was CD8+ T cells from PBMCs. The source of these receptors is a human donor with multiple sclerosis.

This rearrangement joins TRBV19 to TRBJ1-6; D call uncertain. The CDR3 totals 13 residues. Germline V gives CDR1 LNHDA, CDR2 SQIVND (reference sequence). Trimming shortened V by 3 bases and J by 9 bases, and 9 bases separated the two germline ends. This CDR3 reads CASSIGGGSPLHF. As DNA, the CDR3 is TGTGCCAGTAGTATCGGAGGAGGTTCACCCCTCCACTTT.

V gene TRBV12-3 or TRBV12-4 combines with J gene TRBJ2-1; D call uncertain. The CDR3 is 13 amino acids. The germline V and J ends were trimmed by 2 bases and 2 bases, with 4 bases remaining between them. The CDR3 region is CASSLQAYNEQFF. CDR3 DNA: TGTGCCAGCAGTTTACAGGCCTACAATGAGCAGTTCTTC.

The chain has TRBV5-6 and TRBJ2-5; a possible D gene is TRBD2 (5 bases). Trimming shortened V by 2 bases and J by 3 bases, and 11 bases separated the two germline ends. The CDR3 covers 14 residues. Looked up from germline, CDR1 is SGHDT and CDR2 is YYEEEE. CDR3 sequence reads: CASSFSSEEETQYF. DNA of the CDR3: TGTGCCAGCAGCTTTTCCTCGGAGGAAGAGACCCAGTACTTC.

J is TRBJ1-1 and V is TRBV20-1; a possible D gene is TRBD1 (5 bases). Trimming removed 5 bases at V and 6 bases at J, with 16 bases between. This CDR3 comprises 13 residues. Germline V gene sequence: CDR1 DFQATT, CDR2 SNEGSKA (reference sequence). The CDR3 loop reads CSAYGTQDPEAFF. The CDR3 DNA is TGCAGTGCTTATGGGACCCAGGACCCTGAAGCTTTCTTT.

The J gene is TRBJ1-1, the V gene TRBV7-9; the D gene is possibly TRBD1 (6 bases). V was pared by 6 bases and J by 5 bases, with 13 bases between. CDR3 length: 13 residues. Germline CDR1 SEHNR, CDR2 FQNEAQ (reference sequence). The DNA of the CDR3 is TGTGCCAGCAGGTCACAGGGTAGGACTGAAGCTTTCTTT. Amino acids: CASRSQGRTEAFF.

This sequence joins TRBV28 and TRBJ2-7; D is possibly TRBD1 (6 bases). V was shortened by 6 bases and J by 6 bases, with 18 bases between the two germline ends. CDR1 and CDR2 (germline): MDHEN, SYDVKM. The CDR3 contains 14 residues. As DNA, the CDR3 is TGTGCCAGCAGGTTTGCCAGGGGTCAGGTCGAGCAGTACTTC. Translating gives CASRFARGQVEQYF.

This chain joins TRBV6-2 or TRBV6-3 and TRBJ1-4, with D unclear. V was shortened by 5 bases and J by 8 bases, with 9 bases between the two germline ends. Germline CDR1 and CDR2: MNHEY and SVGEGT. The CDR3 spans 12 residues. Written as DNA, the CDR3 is TGTGCCAGCAGTGATTTAGAAGAAAAACTGTTTTTT. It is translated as CASSDLEEKLFF.

The CDR3 sequence: CASSTTGNQPQHF. CDR3 DNA sequence: TGTGCCAGCAGTACTACAGGGAATCAGCCCCAGCATTTT. This chain uses TRBV27 with TRBJ1-5, with a tentative D call TRBD1 (6 bases). V gave up 5 bases and J gave up 4 bases, with 9 bases separating them. The CDR3 loop spans 13 amino acids. CDR1 MNHEY and CDR2 SMNVEV come from the germline V gene (reference sequence).

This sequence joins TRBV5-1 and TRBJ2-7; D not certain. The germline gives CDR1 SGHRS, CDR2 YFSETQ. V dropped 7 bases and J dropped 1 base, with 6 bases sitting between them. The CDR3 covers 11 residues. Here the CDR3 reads CASRLSYEQYF. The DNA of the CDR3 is TGCGCCAGCCGATTATCCTACGAGCAGTACTTC.

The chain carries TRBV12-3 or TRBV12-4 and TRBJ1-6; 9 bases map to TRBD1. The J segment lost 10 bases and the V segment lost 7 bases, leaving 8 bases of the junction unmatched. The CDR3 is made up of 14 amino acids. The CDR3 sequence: CASTRQGVDSPLHF. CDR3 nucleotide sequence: TGTGCCAGCACCCGACAGGGGGTGGACTCACCCCTCCACTTT.

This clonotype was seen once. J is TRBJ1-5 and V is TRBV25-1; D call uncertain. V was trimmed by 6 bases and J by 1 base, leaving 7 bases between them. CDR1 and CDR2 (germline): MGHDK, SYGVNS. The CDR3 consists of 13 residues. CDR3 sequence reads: CASSTSSNQPQHF. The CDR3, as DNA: TGTGCCAGCAGCACTTCAAGCAATCAGCCCCAGCATTTT.

The CDR3, as DNA: TGTGCCAGCAGCCCCTCAGCGGGGGACACAGATACGCAGTATTTT. This encodes CASSPSAGDTDTQYF. The gene calls are TRBV13 and TRBJ2-3, with 8 bases matching TRBD2. CDR3 length: 15 residues. The V segment lost 5 bases and the J segment 2 bases; nucleotides outside the gene matches: 6. From germline, CDR1 is PRHDT and CDR2 FYEKMQ (reference sequence).

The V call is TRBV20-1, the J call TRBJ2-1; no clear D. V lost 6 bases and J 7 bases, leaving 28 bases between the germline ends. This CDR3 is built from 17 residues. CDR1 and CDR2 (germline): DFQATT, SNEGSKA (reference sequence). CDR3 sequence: CSARNSFERVVPNEQFF. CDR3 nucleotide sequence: TGCAGTGCCAGAAATTCCTTCGAGAGAGTAGTTCCTAATGAGCAGTTCTTC.

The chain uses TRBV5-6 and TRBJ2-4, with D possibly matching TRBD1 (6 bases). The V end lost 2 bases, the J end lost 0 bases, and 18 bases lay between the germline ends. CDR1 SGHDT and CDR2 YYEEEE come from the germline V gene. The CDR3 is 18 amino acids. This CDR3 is CASSFGMGALLAKNIQYF. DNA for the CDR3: TGTGCCAGCAGCTTCGGGATGGGGGCGCTACTAGCCAAAAACATTCAGTACTTC.

CDR3 coding DNA: TGTGCCAGCGGCTCGGGGCCACCCTACGAGCAGTACTTC. This gives the protein CASGSGPPYEQYF. V is TRBV19 and J is TRBJ2-7; D possibly matches TRBD1 or TRBD2 (5 bases each). The CDR3 runs to 13 residues. V dropped 9 bases and J dropped 2 bases, with 14 bases sitting between them. CDR1 LNHDA and CDR2 SQIVND come from the germline V gene (reference sequence). The whole variable domain, remainder taken from reference TRBV19 and TRBJ2-7, is DGGITQSPKYLFRKEGQNVTLSCEQNLNHDAMYWYRQDPGQGLRLIYYSQIVNDFQKGDIAEGYSVSREKKESFPLTVTSAQKNPTAFYLCASGSGPPYEQYFGPGTRLTVT.

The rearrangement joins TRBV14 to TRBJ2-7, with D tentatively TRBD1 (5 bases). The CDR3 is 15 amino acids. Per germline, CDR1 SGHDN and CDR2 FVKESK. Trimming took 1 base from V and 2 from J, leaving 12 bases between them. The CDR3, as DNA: TGTGCCAGCAGCCAAGGTTGGGGCGGTGCCTACGAGCAGTACTTC. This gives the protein CASSQGWGGAYEQYF.

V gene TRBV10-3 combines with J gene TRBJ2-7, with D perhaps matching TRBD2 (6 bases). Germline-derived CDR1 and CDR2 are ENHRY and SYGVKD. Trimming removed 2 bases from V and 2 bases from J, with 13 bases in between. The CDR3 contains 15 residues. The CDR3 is CAISEDRGGTYEQYF. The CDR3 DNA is TGTGCCATCAGTGAGGACAGAGGAGGGACCTACGAGCAGTACTTC.

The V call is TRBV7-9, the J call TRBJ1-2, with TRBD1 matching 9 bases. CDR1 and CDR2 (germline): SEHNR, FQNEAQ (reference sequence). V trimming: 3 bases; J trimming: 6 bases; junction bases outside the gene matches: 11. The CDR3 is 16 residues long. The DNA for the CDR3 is TGTGCCAGCAGCTTGGGGGGACAGGGCCTAACTAATGGCTACACCTTC. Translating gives CASSLGGQGLTNGYTF.

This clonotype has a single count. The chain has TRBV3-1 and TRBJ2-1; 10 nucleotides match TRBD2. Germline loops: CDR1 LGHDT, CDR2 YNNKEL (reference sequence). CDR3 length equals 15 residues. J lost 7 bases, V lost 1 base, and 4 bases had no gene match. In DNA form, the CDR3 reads TGTGCCAGCAGCCAAGGTCAGCGGGGGGGGAATGAGCAGTTCTTC. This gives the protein CASSQGQRGGNEQFF.

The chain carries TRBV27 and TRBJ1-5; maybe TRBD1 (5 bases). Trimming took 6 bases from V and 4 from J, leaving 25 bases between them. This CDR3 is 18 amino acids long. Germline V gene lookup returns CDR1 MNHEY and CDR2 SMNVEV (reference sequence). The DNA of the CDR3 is TGTGCCAGCAGCAGCGGGACTCTCGGTGAAGGGGAGAATCAGCCCCAGCATTTT. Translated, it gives CASSSGTLGEGENQPQHF.

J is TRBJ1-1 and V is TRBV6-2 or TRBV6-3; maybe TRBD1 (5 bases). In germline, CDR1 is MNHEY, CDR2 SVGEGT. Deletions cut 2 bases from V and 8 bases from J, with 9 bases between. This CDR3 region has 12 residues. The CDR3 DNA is TGTGCCAGCAGTTACGTGGAGGGGGAAGCTTTCTTT. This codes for CASSYVEGEAFF.

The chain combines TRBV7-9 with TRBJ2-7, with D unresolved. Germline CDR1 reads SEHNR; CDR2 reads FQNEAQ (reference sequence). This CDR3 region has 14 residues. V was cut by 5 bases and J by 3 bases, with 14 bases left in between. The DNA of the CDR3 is TGTGCCAGCAGCCCTGACCCTAGAGGCTACGAGCAGTACTTC. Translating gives CASSPDPRGYEQYF.

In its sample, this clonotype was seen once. The CDR3 sequence: CSSSDREYYGYTF. Here the CDR3 DNA reads TGCAGCTCATCGGACAGAGAATACTATGGCTACACCTTC. The chain carries TRBV29-1 and TRBJ1-2; the D gene is possibly TRBD1 (6 bases). V lost 8 bases, J lost 3 bases, and 16 bases lay in between. This CDR3 is 13 amino acids long. Germline lookup yields CDR1 SQVTM and CDR2 ANQGSEA.

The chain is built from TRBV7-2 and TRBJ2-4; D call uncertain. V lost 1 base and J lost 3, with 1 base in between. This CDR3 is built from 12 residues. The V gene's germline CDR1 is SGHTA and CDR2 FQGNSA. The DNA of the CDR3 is TGTGCCAGCAGCTTAGGCAAAAACATTCAGTACTTC. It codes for CASSLGKNIQYF.

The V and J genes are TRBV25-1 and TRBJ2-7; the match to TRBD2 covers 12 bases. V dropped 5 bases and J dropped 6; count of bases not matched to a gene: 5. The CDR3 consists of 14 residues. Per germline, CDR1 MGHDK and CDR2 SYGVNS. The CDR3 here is CASSRLAGDPEQYF. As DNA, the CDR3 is TGTGCCAGCAGTCGACTAGCGGGGGATCCCGAGCAGTACTTC.

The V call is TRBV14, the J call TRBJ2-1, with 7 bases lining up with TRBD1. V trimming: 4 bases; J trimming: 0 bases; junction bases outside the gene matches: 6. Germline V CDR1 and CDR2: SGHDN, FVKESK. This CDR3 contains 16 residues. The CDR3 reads CASSLNRDSSYNEQFF. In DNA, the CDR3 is TGTGCCAGCAGCCTCAACCGGGACAGCTCCTACAATGAGCAGTTCTTC.

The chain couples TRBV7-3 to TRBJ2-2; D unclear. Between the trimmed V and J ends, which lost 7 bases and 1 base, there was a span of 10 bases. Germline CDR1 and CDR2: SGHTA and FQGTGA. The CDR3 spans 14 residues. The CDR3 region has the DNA TGTGCCAGCACCGAGAGTATGAACACCGGGGAGCTGTTTTTT. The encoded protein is CASTESMNTGELFF.